The entry below gives a single TCR beta chain sequence along with its context. The specificity of this receptor is unknown. Base-call qualities are not available, and no considerably larger clone is one nucleotide away. The source of the sample is a study of blood T cell repertoires in COVID-19 (dated by TCRdb to 2020 to 2022). Notes on the research overall: The collaborator samples originated in the United States, Italy and Spain and spanned the acute and convalescent phases of COVID-19. The material from the prospective study consisted of cDNA or gDNA derived from T cells, B-cell-depleted T cells, or PBMCs. The dataset comprised deeply sampled blood TCRbeta repertoires from subjects exposed to, actively infected with, or recovered from COVID-19. The repertoires were made available in a free public database intended to serve as a resource for research on the immune response to SARS-CoV-2. The samples were drawn from two sources: the first 160 participants of the ongoing ImmuneRACE study, and over 950 subjects contributed by 6 global collaborators. Sample metadata almost always included a de-identified subject ID, COVID-19 status, age in years and sex. Where available, HLA class I and class II types were obtained from metadata supplied by the sample provider rather than from assay-based typing.

Taken from the germline V gene, the CDR1 and CDR2 loops are MRHNA and SNTAGT. Counted from cysteine to phenylalanine, this CDR3 has 15 amino acids. The DNA shown is the 45-base CDR3, in frame from base 1. V is pruned by 1 base and J by 5 bases, leaving 6 bases of the junction without a gene match. The immunoSEQ Assay, a bias-controlled multiplex PCR, was used to amplify TCRbeta CDR3 regions from genomic DNA. Processing in the source paper ran as follows. Within the assay, amplification of reference gene primers was used to estimate how many nucleated cells each sample contained. To quantify the absolute abundance of each unique TCRbeta CDR3 rearrangement, sequence reads were collapsed and filtered. For each sample, productive Simpson clonality was calculated as the square root of Simpson's diversity index across productive rearrangements. TCRdb stores this immuneACCESS table with in-frame sequences only. Part of the clones is absent; in the studies checked, under half of the shortfall reflects unresolved V genes, and no reason is known for the rest. V, J and clone size are those of that table, while D and trimming were read from the DNA. The sample yields about 300,000 clones; around 90% were counted once. The top ten hold 6.3% of the sample.

In Seattle, one collaborating source enrolled patients while the infection was active and tracked those patients longitudinally over the course of disease. Each collaborating institution followed its own protocols to collect whole blood in K2EDTA tubes. For TCRbeta analysis, collaborators shipped samples in one of three forms: frozen whole blood, isolated PBMCs, or DNA extracted from either of those sample types. What the work shows at the level of the full study, not this receptor alone: The amount of clinical and demographic metadata varied by source and participant and was provided uncurated.

The sequence joins TRBV6-4 to TRBJ1-2; a stretch of 8 junction bases matches TRBD1. The TCR originated in a woman aged 50 to 60 with COVID-19, enrolled during active disease. Sequencing used peripheral blood. The nucleotides read TGTGCCAGCAGTGACTACGGGACAGGTCAATATGGCTACACCTTC. Protein translation: CASSDYGTGQYGYTF.